The rows below give T cell receptor beta chains drawn from one sample of a study of CD8 T cells in ankylosing spondylitis. From the 5' RACE reads, TCRdb called clonotypes with MiXCR, one entry per CDR3 protein. This sample yields about 90,000 distinct CDR3 sequences, of which 27% are seen a single time; over 50% belongs to the top ten. The sequenced sample was blood, either unsorted or a sorted T cell fraction (not recorded which). These receptors were collected from a male donor with ankylosing spondylitis or in good health (not recorded which). Both conserved end residues are part of each CDR3. D genes are given only for firm matches. Expanded clones are given a class, and other clones once, few, many or no size at all.

d_call: .
j_call: TRBJ1-2
clone_size: many
v_call: TRBV7-9
cdr3_aa: CASSLALYGYTF
cdr3_nt: TGTGCCAGCAGCTTAGCCTTGTATGGCTACACCTTC

d_call: TRBD2
j_call: TRBJ2-1
clone_size: few
v_call: TRBV20-1
cdr3_aa: CSARGLAGGSPYNEQFF
cdr3_nt: TGCAGTGCTAGAGGACTAGCGGGAGGGAGCCCCTACAATGAGCAGTTCTTC

d_call: .
j_call: TRBJ2-4
clone_size: .
v_call: TRBV20-1
cdr3_aa: CSATTLPKNIQYF
cdr3_nt: TGCAGTGCCACTACCCTACCCAAAAACATTCAGTACTTC

d_call: TRBD1
j_call: TRBJ2-5
clone_size: .
v_call: TRBV7-2
cdr3_aa: CASSLEGQGYETQYF
cdr3_nt: TGTGCCAGCAGCTTAGAGGGACAGGGATATGAGACCCAGTACTTC

d_call: TRBD2
j_call: TRBJ2-5
clone_size: .
v_call: TRBV9
cdr3_aa: CASSVATATGGFSGRARETQYF
cdr3_nt: TGTGCCAGCAGCGTAGCTACAGCGACAGGGGGGTTTAGCGGGAGGGCCAGAGAGACCCAGTACTTC

d_call: .
j_call: TRBJ2-2
clone_size: .
v_call: TRBV20-1
cdr3_aa: CSALTGGTGELFF
cdr3_nt: TGCAGTGCCCTGACAGGAGGCACCGGGGAGCTGTTTTTT

d_call: .
j_call: TRBJ1-4
clone_size: few
v_call: TRBV5-5
cdr3_aa: CASSLGPGWSEKLFF
cdr3_nt: TGTGCCAGCAGCTTGGGTCCGGGGTGGAGCGAAAAACTGTTTTTT

d_call: TRBD2
j_call: TRBJ2-7
clone_size: few
v_call: TRBV20-1
cdr3_aa: CSAREALAGAREQYF
cdr3_nt: TGCAGTGCTAGAGAAGCACTAGCGGGAGCGAGGGAGCAGTACTTC

d_call: .
j_call: TRBJ2-2
clone_size: .
v_call: TRBV29-1
cdr3_aa: CSVRAGIGELFF
cdr3_nt: TGCAGCGTTCGGGCAGGGATCGGGGAGCTGTTTTTT

d_call: .
j_call: TRBJ2-5
clone_size: .
v_call: TRBV29-1
cdr3_aa: CSVVRDGSQETQYF
cdr3_nt: TGCAGCGTTGTGAGGGATGGGTCTCAAGAGACCCAGTACTTC

d_call: .
j_call: TRBJ1-5
clone_size: .
v_call: TRBV5-1
cdr3_aa: CASSLGGINQPQHF
cdr3_nt: TGCGCCAGCAGCTTGGGAGGCATCAATCAGCCCCAGCATTTT

d_call: TRBD2
j_call: TRBJ2-1
clone_size: .
v_call: TRBV29-1
cdr3_aa: CSVVGTSGDYNEQFF
cdr3_nt: TGCAGCGTTGTGGGGACTAGCGGGGACTACAATGAGCAGTTCTTC

d_call: .
j_call: TRBJ2-7
clone_size: few
v_call: TRBV24-1
cdr3_aa: CATSAIHEVSYEQYF
cdr3_nt: TGTGCCACCAGTGCAATTCACGAAGTATCCTACGAGCAGTACTTC

d_call: .
j_call: TRBJ2-1
clone_size: .
v_call: TRBV27
cdr3_aa: CASSTNQGSSYNEQFF
cdr3_nt: TGTGCCAGCAGTACAAACCAGGGAAGCTCCTACAATGAGCAGTTCTTC

d_call: .
j_call: TRBJ2-7
clone_size: .
v_call: TRBV10-3
cdr3_aa: CAISESSNEQYF
cdr3_nt: TGTGCCATCAGTGAGTCGTCGAACGAGCAGTACTTC

d_call: TRBD2
j_call: TRBJ2-1
clone_size: few
v_call: TRBV20-1
cdr3_aa: CSASGASGFSYNEQFF
cdr3_nt: TGCAGTGCTAGTGGGGCTAGCGGGTTCTCCTACAATGAGCAGTTCTTC

d_call: TRBD1
j_call: TRBJ2-7
clone_size: few
v_call: TRBV7-8
cdr3_aa: CASSLDGQGGAYEQYF
cdr3_nt: TGTGCCAGCAGCTTAGACGGACAGGGTGGGGCCTACGAGCAGTACTTC

d_call: .
j_call: TRBJ2-3
clone_size: few
v_call: TRBV5-1
cdr3_aa: CASSLEADTQYF
cdr3_nt: TGCGCCAGCAGCTTGGAGGCAGATACGCAGTATTTT

d_call: TRBD1
j_call: TRBJ2-5
clone_size: .
v_call: TRBV5-1
cdr3_aa: CASSSSQGAIKTQYF
cdr3_nt: TGCGCCAGCAGCTCCTCACAGGGGGCAATAAAGACCCAGTACTTC

d_call: TRBD1
j_call: TRBJ2-3
clone_size: few
v_call: TRBV6-2/TRBV6-3
cdr3_aa: CASRPQGLDTQYF
cdr3_nt: TGTGCCAGCAGACCACAGGGGTTAGATACGCAGTATTTT

d_call: .
j_call: TRBJ2-7
clone_size: .
v_call: TRBV5-6
cdr3_aa: CASSHRYEQYF
cdr3_nt: TGTGCCAGCAGCCACCGCTACGAGCAGTACTTC

d_call: .
j_call: TRBJ2-6
clone_size: .
v_call: TRBV27
cdr3_aa: CASSSPRGANVLTF
cdr3_nt: TGTGCCAGCAGTTCCCCGAGAGGGGCCAACGTCCTGACTTTC

d_call: TRBD1
j_call: TRBJ1-4
clone_size: .
v_call: TRBV28
cdr3_aa: CASGDRGRKKLFF
cdr3_nt: TGTGCCAGCGGAGACAGGGGGCGGAAAAAACTGTTTTTT

d_call: .
j_call: TRBJ2-2
clone_size: many
v_call: TRBV7-9
cdr3_aa: CASSLLSPVTGELFF
cdr3_nt: TGTGCCAGCAGCTTACTTTCCCCAGTTACCGGGGAGCTGTTTTTT

d_call: TRBD1
j_call: TRBJ1-5
clone_size: few
v_call: TRBV12-3/TRBV12-4
cdr3_aa: CASSGTGASLGQPQHF
cdr3_nt: TGTGCCAGCAGTGGGACAGGAGCCAGCTTAGGTCAGCCCCAGCATTTT

d_call: .
j_call: TRBJ2-1
clone_size: .
v_call: TRBV5-1
cdr3_aa: CASSLGGGGSYNEQFF
cdr3_nt: TGCGCCAGCAGCTTGGGTGGGGGTGGCTCCTACAATGAGCAGTTCTTC

d_call: .
j_call: TRBJ1-3
clone_size: few
v_call: TRBV12-3/TRBV12-4
cdr3_aa: CASSLGQGPTNTIYF
cdr3_nt: TGTGCCAGCAGTTTAGGCCAGGGCCCTACAAACACCATATATTTT

d_call: .
j_call: TRBJ1-2
clone_size: few
v_call: TRBV5-1
cdr3_aa: CASSPGGDVNYGYTF
cdr3_nt: TGCGCCAGCAGCCCGGGGGGGGACGTTAACTATGGCTACACCTTC

d_call: TRBD1
j_call: TRBJ2-1
clone_size: .
v_call: TRBV5-1
cdr3_aa: CASSPGTGRVKNEQFF
cdr3_nt: TGCGCCAGCAGCCCGGGGACAGGGAGAGTTAAAAATGAGCAGTTCTTC

d_call: TRBD1
j_call: TRBJ2-4
clone_size: .
v_call: TRBV12-3/TRBV12-4
cdr3_aa: CASSGTGWLAKNIQYF
cdr3_nt: TGTGCCAGCAGTGGGACAGGGTGGCTAGCCAAAAACATTCAGTACTTC

d_call: .
j_call: TRBJ1-5
clone_size: .
v_call: TRBV11-1
cdr3_aa: CASSFGQHQPQHF
cdr3_nt: TGTGCCAGCAGCTTCGGACAGCATCAGCCCCAGCATTTT

d_call: .
j_call: TRBJ2-1
clone_size: .
v_call: TRBV12-3/TRBV12-4
cdr3_aa: CASLTGISYNEQFF
cdr3_nt: TGTGCCAGCCTAACCGGGATCTCCTACAATGAGCAGTTCTTC

d_call: TRBD1
j_call: TRBJ1-2
clone_size: few
v_call: TRBV11-2
cdr3_aa: CASSPGTGANYTF
cdr3_nt: TGTGCCAGCAGCCCGGGGACAGGGGCTAACTACACCTTC

d_call: .
j_call: TRBJ1-6
clone_size: .
v_call: TRBV20-1
cdr3_aa: CSAPKRGNSPLHF
cdr3_nt: TGCAGTGCTCCTAAGCGGGGCAACTCACCCCTCCACTTT

d_call: .
j_call: TRBJ2-1
clone_size: few
v_call: TRBV20-1
cdr3_aa: CSAGLGGGAFEEQFF
cdr3_nt: TGCAGTGCCGGGTTGGGGGGCGGGGCCTTCGAGGAGCAGTTCTTC

d_call: .
j_call: TRBJ2-3
clone_size: few
v_call: TRBV7-9
cdr3_aa: CASSPLGDTQYF
cdr3_nt: TGTGCCAGCAGCCCCCTAGGGGATACGCAGTATTTT